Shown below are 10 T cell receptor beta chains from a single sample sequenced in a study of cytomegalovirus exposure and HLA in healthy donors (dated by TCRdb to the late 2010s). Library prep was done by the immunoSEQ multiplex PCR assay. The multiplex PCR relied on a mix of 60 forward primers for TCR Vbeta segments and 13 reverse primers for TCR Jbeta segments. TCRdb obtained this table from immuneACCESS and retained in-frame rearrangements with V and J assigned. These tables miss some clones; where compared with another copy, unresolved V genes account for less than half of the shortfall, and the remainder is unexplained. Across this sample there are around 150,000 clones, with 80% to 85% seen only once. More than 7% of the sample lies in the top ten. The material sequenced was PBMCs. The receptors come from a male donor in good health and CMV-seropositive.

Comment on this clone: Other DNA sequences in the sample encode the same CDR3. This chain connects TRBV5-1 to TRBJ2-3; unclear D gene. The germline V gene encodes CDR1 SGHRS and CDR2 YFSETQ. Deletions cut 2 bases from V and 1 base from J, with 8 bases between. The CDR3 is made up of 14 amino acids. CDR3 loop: CASSFGQGTDTQYF. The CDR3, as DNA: TGCGCCAGCAGCTTCGGCCAGGGCACAGATACGCAGTATTTT.

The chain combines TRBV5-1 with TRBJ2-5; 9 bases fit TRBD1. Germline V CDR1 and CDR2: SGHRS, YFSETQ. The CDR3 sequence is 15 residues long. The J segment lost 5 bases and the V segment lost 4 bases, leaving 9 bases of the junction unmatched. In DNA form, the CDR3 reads TGCGCCAGCAGCCCGGGACAGGGATTAGAGGAGACCCAGTACTTC. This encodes CASSPGQGLEETQYF.

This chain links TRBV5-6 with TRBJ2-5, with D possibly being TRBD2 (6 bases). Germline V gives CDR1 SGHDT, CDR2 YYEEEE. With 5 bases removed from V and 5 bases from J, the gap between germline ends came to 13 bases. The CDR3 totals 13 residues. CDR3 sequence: CASRTGLTETQYF. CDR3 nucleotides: TGTGCCAGCAGAACGGGACTGACGGAGACCCAGTACTTC.

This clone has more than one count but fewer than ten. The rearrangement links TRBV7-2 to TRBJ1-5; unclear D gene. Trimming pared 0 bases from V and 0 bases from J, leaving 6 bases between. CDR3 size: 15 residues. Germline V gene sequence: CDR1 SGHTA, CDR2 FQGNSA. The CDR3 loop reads CASSLAHHSNQPQHF. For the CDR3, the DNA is TGTGCCAGCAGCTTAGCCCATCATAGCAATCAGCCCCAGCATTTT.

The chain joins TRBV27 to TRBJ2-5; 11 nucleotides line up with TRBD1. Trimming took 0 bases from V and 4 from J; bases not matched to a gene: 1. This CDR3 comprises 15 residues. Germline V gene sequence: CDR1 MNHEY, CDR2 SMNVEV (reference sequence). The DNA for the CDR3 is TGTGCCAGCAGTTTATCGGGGACAGGGGGAGAGACCCAGTACTTC. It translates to CASSLSGTGGETQYF.

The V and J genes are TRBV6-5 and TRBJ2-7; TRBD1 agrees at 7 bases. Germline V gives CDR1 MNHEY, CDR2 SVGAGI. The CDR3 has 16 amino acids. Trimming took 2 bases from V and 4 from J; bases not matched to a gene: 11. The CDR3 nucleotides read TGTGCCAGCAGTTACCGGGGACAGCGATTCACTTACGAGCAGTACTTC. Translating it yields CASSYRGQRFTYEQYF.

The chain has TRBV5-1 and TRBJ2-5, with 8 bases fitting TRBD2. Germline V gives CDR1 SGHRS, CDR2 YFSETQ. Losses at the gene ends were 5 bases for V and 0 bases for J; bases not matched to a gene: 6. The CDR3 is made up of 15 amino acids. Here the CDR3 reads CASRGLLADQETQYF. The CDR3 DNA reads TGCGCCAGCAGAGGGTTACTAGCGGACCAAGAGACCCAGTACTTC.

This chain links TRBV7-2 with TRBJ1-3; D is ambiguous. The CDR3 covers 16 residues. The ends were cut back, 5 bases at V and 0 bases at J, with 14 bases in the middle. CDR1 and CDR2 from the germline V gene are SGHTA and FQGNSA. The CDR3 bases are TGTGCCAGCAGCCCGTCACTGCGTAGCTCTGGAAACACCATATATTTT. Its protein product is CASSPSLRSSGNTIYF.

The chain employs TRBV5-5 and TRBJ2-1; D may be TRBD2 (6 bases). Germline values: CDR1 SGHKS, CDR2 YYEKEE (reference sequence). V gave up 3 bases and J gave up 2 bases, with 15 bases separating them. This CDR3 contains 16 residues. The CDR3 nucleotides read TGTGCCAGCAGCTCCGTTTTGGTAGCGGCCTACAATGAGCAGTTCTTC. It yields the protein CASSSVLVAAYNEQFF.

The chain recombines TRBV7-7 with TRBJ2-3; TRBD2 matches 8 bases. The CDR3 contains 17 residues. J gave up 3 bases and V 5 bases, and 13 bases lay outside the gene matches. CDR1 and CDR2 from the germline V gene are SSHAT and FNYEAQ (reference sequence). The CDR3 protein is CASSPRVLAGRTDTQYF. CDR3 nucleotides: TGTGCCAGCAGCCCCAGAGTTTTAGCGGGAAGGACAGATACGCAGTATTTT.